The 26 T cell receptor beta chains given below trace back to one sample, sequenced in a study of beta chain features in type 1 diabetes (dated by TCRdb to the late 2010s). Libraries came from the immunoSEQ multiplex PCR assay. The entire amount of isolated RNA was reverse transcribed using the High Capacity cDNA Reverse Transcription Kit, so the sequenced TCRB transcripts were expressed ones. Sourced from immuneACCESS, this table was stored by TCRdb with only in-frame sequences that have V and J called. A share of the clones is absent; for the studies checked, an unresolved V gene accounts for under half, and the remainder has no known explanation. This sample holds about 360,000 clones; 10% to 15% were observed only once. Clones ranked in the top ten supply 0.017% of the sample. Material: naive CD4+ T cells from blood. In the paper's terms, the cell subset or site label means: true naive CD4+ T cells. The source of these receptors is a man between 18 and 35 years old in good health.

This clone appeared a few times. This rearrangement joins TRBV30 to TRBJ1-4, with a weak D call TRBD1 (6 bases). The V end lost 1 base, the J end lost 5 bases, and 11 bases lay between the germline ends. The CDR3 extends over 14 amino acids. CDR1 is GTSNPN and CDR2 is SVGIG in the germline V gene (reference sequence). The CDR3: CAWSAGGRNEKLFF. CDR3 sequence (DNA): TGTGCCTGGAGTGCCGGGGGGCGGAATGAAAAACTGTTTTTT.

The chain links TRBV7-2 to TRBJ2-7; no definite D call. Germline lookup yields CDR1 SGHTA and CDR2 FQGNSA. The CDR3 totals 13 residues. The germline V and J ends were trimmed by 5 bases and 4 bases, with 12 bases remaining between them. The CDR3 region is CASSPSFTYEQYF. CDR3 nucleotides: TGTGCCAGCAGCCCCTCTTTCACTTACGAGCAGTACTTC.

The J gene is TRBJ2-7, the V gene TRBV5-1, with D perhaps TRBD1 (6 bases). This CDR3 has 15 amino acids. The germline CDR1 and CDR2 sequences are SGHRS and YFSETQ. Trimming stripped 5 bases from V and 3 bases from J, with 18 bases between. The CDR3 region has the DNA TGCGCCAGCAGTTCAAACAGGGAGATTCGCTACGAGCAGTACTTC. The encoded protein is CASSSNREIRYEQYF. The full variable domain, completed using reference TRBV5-1 and TRBJ2-7, is KAGVTQTPRYLIKTRGQQVTLSCSPISGHRSVSWYQQTPGQGLQFLFEYFSETQRNKGNFPGRFSGRQFSNSRSEMNVSTLELGDSALYLCASSSNREIRYEQYFGPGTRLTVT.

V is TRBV19 and J is TRBJ2-2; D might be TRBD2 (6 bases). The germline CDR1 and CDR2 sequences are LNHDA and SQIVND (reference sequence). This CDR3 contains 14 residues. V was clipped by 4 bases and J by 4 bases, with 10 bases between them. CDR3 loop: CASSNRGLTGELFF. CDR3 DNA sequence: TGTGCCAGTAGTAATCGGGGACTCACCGGGGAGCTGTTTTTT.

The chain joins TRBV7-2 to TRBJ2-4; D is possibly TRBD1 (6 bases). The germline CDR1 and CDR2 sequences are SGHTA and FQGNSA. There are 15 residues in the CDR3. V was clipped by 5 bases and J by 0 bases, with 11 bases between them. CDR3 bases: TGTGCCAGCAGCCGCGGACAGCTAGCCAAAAACATTCAGTACTTC. The encoded protein is CASSRGQLAKNIQYF.

The chain recombines TRBV9 with TRBJ1-1; TRBD1 might be the D (5 bases). The CDR3 runs 13 residues. Trimming took off 1 base at V and 5 bases at J, with 9 bases between the two ends. Germline CDR1 is SGDLS and CDR2 is YYNGEE. CDR3 region: CASSVQGRTEAFF. CDR3 DNA sequence: TGTGCCAGCAGCGTACAGGGCCGAACTGAAGCTTTCTTT.

The chain is built from TRBV19 and TRBJ2-1; D unclear. V was pared by 7 bases and J by 10 bases, with 17 bases between. Germline assignment: CDR1 LNHDA and CDR2 SQIVND (reference sequence). CDR3 length equals 13 residues. In nucleotides, the CDR3 is TGTGCCAGTACGGGTCTCTATCTCCGGGAGCAGTTCTTC. Translated, it gives CASTGLYLREQFF.

This clone was counted only a few times. The rearrangement uses TRBV18 and TRBJ2-5; D might be TRBD2 (5 bases). The CDR3 extends over 14 amino acids. Germline CDR1 and CDR2: KGHSH and LQKENI. V was trimmed by 4 bases and J by 2 bases, leaving 11 bases between them. CDR3 protein: CASSLSTGQETQYF. The CDR3 bases are TGTGCCAGCTCACTTTCTACGGGGCAAGAGACCCAGTACTTC.

In this sample, this clone turned up a few times. The chain links TRBV30 to TRBJ1-5; D is possibly TRBD1 (5 bases). Germline CDR1 is GTSNPN and CDR2 is SVGIG (reference sequence). There are 16 residues in the CDR3. V was clipped by 0 bases and J by 3 bases, with 15 bases between them. DNA of the CDR3: TGTGCCTGGAGTGTTGGACATCCGTTTTTCAATCAGCCCCAGCATTTT. Translation gives CAWSVGHPFFNQPQHF.

There are a few counts of this clone. V gene TRBV5-1 combines with J gene TRBJ2-7; 12 nucleotides align to TRBD2. Germline trimming cut 3 bases from V and 5 bases from J; bases unmatched to any gene: 6. CDR3 length: 15 amino acids. Germline CDR1 and CDR2: SGHRS and YFSETQ. This chain's CDR3 is CASSSRTSGNHEQYF. CDR3 nucleotide sequence: TGCGCCAGCAGCTCACGGACTAGCGGGAACCACGAGCAGTACTTC.

In nucleotides, the CDR3 is TGCGCCAGCAGCCAAAAGGCAGCGGGAGAGAGCACAGATACGCAGTATTTT. This codes for CASSQKAAGESTDTQYF. This chain uses TRBV4-3 with TRBJ2-3, with TRBD2 identical over 8 bases. Germline lookup yields CDR1 LGHNA and CDR2 YSLEER. The trim removed 2 bases at V and 0 bases at J, leaving 7 bases unmatched. The CDR3 loop spans 17 amino acids.

This clone occurred a few times. This sequence joins TRBV5-1 and TRBJ1-2; unclear D gene. The CDR3 loop spans 15 amino acids. Germline loops: CDR1 SGHRS, CDR2 YFSETQ. V gave up 4 bases and J gave up 5 bases, with 18 bases separating them. DNA of the CDR3: TGCGCCAGCAGCCTAGGAAGAGGTTTTGGGTATGGCTACACCTTC. This translates into CASSLGRGFGYGYTF.

In its sample, this clone was seen a few times. The chain recombines TRBV29-1 with TRBJ1-1; 7 bases map to TRBD1. Trimming took 7 bases from V and 4 from J; bases not matched to a gene: 12. The CDR3 runs 14 residues. Germline V gene lookup returns CDR1 SQVTM and CDR2 ANQGSEA. The CDR3 region is CSAPPQGVFTEAFF. For the CDR3, the DNA is TGCAGCGCCCCCCCCCAGGGGGTCTTCACTGAAGCTTTCTTT.

V usage is TRBV11-2 and J usage is TRBJ2-5, with 7 bases aligning to TRBD1. The CDR3 totals 14 residues. Germline CDR1 and CDR2: SGHAT and FQNNGV. Germline trimming cut 5 bases from V and 9 bases from J; bases unmatched to any gene: 12. In DNA form, the CDR3 reads TGTGCCAGCAGCCCGACAGGGTGGACAGCGGCCCAGTACTTC. This encodes CASSPTGWTAAQYF.

J is TRBJ2-5 and V is TRBV2; 9 bases align to TRBD1. Germline assignment: CDR1 SNHLY and CDR2 FYNNEI. This CDR3 has 12 amino acids. Unmatched junction bases numbered 5, after V lost 10 bases and J lost 5 bases. CDR3 DNA sequence: TGTGCCACCGGGACAGGGTGGGAGACCCAGTACTTC. This translates into CATGTGWETQYF. The full variable domain, its missing parts supplied by reference TRBV2 and TRBJ2-5, is EPEVTQTPSHQVTQMGQEVILRCVPISNHLYFYWYRQILGQKVEFLVSFYNNEISEKSEIFDDQFSVERPDGSNFTLKIRSTKLEDSAMYFCATGTGWETQYFGPGTRLLVL.

V usage is TRBV20-1 and J usage is TRBJ1-2, with D perhaps matching TRBD1 (5 bases). CDR1 is DFQATT and CDR2 is SNEGSKA in the germline V gene (reference sequence). Trimming took off 6 bases at V and 9 bases at J, with 11 bases between the two ends. The CDR3 covers 10 residues. The CDR3 here is CSAVGGSYTF. The CDR3 nucleotides are TGCAGTGCGGTCGGGGGTAGCTACACCTTC.

The chain uses TRBV4-3 and TRBJ2-1; possibly TRBD1 for D (5 bases). The V gene's germline CDR1 is LGHNA and CDR2 YSLEER. Trimming removed 1 base at V and 5 bases at J, with 6 bases between. CDR3 length equals 13 residues. CDR3 coding DNA: TGCGCCAGCAGCCAAGGGACAAACAATGAGCAGTTCTTC. It specifies CASSQGTNNEQFF.

The table lists this clone with a few counts. The chain combines TRBV28 with TRBJ1-1; perhaps TRBD1 as D (6 bases). CDR1 is MDHEN, CDR2 SYDVKM, per germline. The CDR3 contains 12 residues. The germline V and J ends were trimmed by 5 bases and 4 bases, with 8 bases remaining between them. The CDR3 sequence is CASSPRGTEAFF. The CDR3 DNA follows: TGTGCCAGCAGTCCCAGGGGCACTGAAGCTTTCTTT.

This clone was picked up a small number of times. The chain uses TRBV7-2 and TRBJ2-7, with TRBD2 identical over 9 bases. Germline V gene data show CDR1 as SGHTA and CDR2 as FQGNSA. The CDR3 extends over 14 amino acids. After removal of 5 bases from V and 6 bases from J, the junction contained 8 bases not matched to a gene. The CDR3 reads CASSLERGASEQYF. CDR3 nucleotide sequence: TGTGCCAGCAGCCTTGAGCGGGGGGCCAGCGAGCAGTACTTC.

In nucleotides, the CDR3 is TGTGCCATCAGCCCCGGACAGACAGAGACCCAGTACTTC. Translated, it gives CAISPGQTETQYF. V and J are TRBV10-3 and TRBJ2-5; tentative D call: TRBD1 (6 bases). The CDR3 sequence is 13 residues long. CDR1 and CDR2 from the germline V gene are ENHRY and SYGVKD. Trimming left V 6 bases short and J 4 bases short, with 12 bases between.

The chain carries TRBV9 and TRBJ2-5; the match to TRBD1 covers 7 bases. CDR3 length: 16 amino acids. Germline CDR1 is SGDLS and CDR2 is YYNGEE. The V gene end was trimmed by 4 bases and the J gene end by 1 base; junction bases not matched to a gene: 10. CDR3 DNA: TGTGCCAGCAGCCTAGGGGGCAGTCAAGTCCAAGAGACCCAGTACTTC. Protein product: CASSLGGSQVQETQYF.

This clone was recorded a few times. The chain employs TRBV18 and TRBJ2-7; TRBD1 agrees at 8 bases. This CDR3 is built from 12 residues. Germline CDR1 reads KGHSH; CDR2 reads LQKENI. V lost 4 bases, J lost 6 bases, and 2 bases stayed unmatched. This chain's CDR3 is CASSRTGTEQYF. The DNA of the CDR3 is TGTGCCAGCTCACGGACAGGGACCGAGCAGTACTTC.

The chain combines TRBV30 with TRBJ2-1; TRBD2 matches at 13 bases. V dropped 2 bases and J dropped 12; count of bases not matched to a gene: 10. In germline, CDR1 is GTSNPN, CDR2 SVGIG (reference sequence). The CDR3 covers 15 residues. The CDR3 spells CAWSTTSGGPGGQFF. In DNA form, the CDR3 reads TGTGCCTGGAGTACGACTAGCGGGGGGCCGGGGGGGCAGTTCTTC.

The chain links TRBV14 to TRBJ2-7, with 9 bases lining up with TRBD2. The DNA end favors TRBJ2-1, so the J call may be wrong. Germline loops: CDR1 SGHDN, CDR2 FVKESK. The CDR3 covers 16 residues. The CDR3 reads CASSPGAGGTDNEQFF. The CDR3 DNA follows: TGTGCCAGCAGCCCCGGGGCGGGGGGGACGGACAATGAGCAGTTCTTC.

This clone was detected a few times. The chain employs TRBV4-3 and TRBJ1-1; D is unresolved. V lost 1 base to trimming and J lost 11 bases, with 14 bases between them. From germline, CDR1 is LGHNA and CDR2 YSLEER. This CDR3 comprises 13 residues. The CDR3, as DNA: TGCGCCAGCAGCCAAGGACGAACGGGGTTCGCTTTCTTT. It yields the protein CASSQGRTGFAFF.

In this sample, this clone turned up a few times. The V and J genes are TRBV5-1 and TRBJ2-3; 12 bases line up with TRBD2. The CDR3 spans 16 residues. Germline CDR1 is SGHRS and CDR2 is YFSETQ. V was clipped by 4 bases and J by 6 bases; unmatched bases: 9. The CDR3 here is CASSISSGGARDTQYF. The CDR3 DNA reads as TGCGCCAGCAGCATCTCTAGCGGGGGGGCCCGGGATACGCAGTATTTT.